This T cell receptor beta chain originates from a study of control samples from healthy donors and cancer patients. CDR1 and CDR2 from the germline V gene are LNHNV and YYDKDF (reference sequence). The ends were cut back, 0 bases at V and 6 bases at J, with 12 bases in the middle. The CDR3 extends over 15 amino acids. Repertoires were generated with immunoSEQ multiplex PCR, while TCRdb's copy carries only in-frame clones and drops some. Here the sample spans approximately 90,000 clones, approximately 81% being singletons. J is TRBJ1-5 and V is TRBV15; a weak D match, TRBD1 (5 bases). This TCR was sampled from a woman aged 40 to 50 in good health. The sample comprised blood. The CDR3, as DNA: TGTGCCACCAGCAGAGAGGTGGGGGAGGGTCAGCCCCAGCATTTT. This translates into CATSREVGEGQPQHF.